The 5 T cell receptor beta chains listed next were all sequenced from one sample in a study of blood T cell repertoires in COVID-19. Clones were read by immunoSEQ multiplex PCR, and TCRdb kept only the in-frame ones, dropping some. The table includes 250,000 to 300,000 clones, 75% to 90% detected once. Specimen: peripheral blood. These TCRs come from a woman in her 70s with COVID-19, enrolled during active disease.

This chain uses TRBV7-2 with TRBJ2-7, with D hard to call. Looked up from germline, CDR1 is SGHTA and CDR2 is FQGNSA. The CDR3 is 11 amino acids. The ends were cut back, 3 bases at V and 2 bases at J, with 2 bases in the middle. CDR3 nucleotide sequence: TGTGCCAGCAGCTTCACCTACGAGCAGTACTTC. The encoded protein is CASSFTYEQYF.

The V gene is TRBV20-1, the J gene TRBJ1-1, with a weak D call TRBD1 (5 bases). There are 11 residues in the CDR3. The germline V gene has CDR1 DFQATT and CDR2 SNEGSKA (reference sequence). Trimming removed 5 bases at V and 1 base at J, with 5 bases between. DNA for the CDR3: TGCAGTGCTCAGGGGAACACTGAAGCTTTCTTT. Its protein is CSAQGNTEAFF.

This chain's CDR3 is CASSLGWGSYEQYF. CDR3 bases: TGCGCCAGCAGCTTGGGCTGGGGCAGCTACGAGCAGTACTTC. V gene TRBV5-1 combines with J gene TRBJ2-7; the D gene is possibly TRBD1 (5 bases). The V end lost 0 bases, the J end lost 3 bases, and 10 bases lay between the germline ends. CDR3 length equals 14 residues. CDR1 and CDR2 from the germline V gene are SGHRS and YFSETQ.

This clone was picked up one time. The chain links TRBV30 to TRBJ1-2; D is perhaps TRBD1 (6 bases). The V end was cut by 5 bases, the J end by 8 bases, with 18 bases between. This CDR3 has 13 amino acids. In germline, CDR1 is GTSNPN, CDR2 SVGIG (reference sequence). The DNA of the CDR3 is TGTGCCTGGGATACGGACAGCTCCGAGGGCTACACCTTC. Translation: CAWDTDSSEGYTF. The whole variable domain, filled in from reference TRBV30 and TRBJ1-2, reads SQTIHQWPATLVQPVGSPLSLECTVEGTSNPNLYWYRQAAGRGLQLLFYSVGIGQISSEVPQNLSASRPQDRQFILSSKKLLLSDSGFYLCAWDTDSSEGYTFGSGTRLTVV.

The V and J genes are TRBV3-1 (or the pseudogene TRBV3-2) and TRBJ1-3; weak D call: TRBD1 (6 bases). Per the germline V gene, CDR1 is LGHDT and CDR2 is YNNKEL (reference sequence). The CDR3 length is 15 residues. V gave up 1 base and J gave up 3 bases, with 10 bases separating them. The CDR3 is CASSQGGGLGNTIYF. The CDR3 DNA reads as TGTGCCAGCAGCCAAGGCGGGGGCCTTGGAAACACCATATATTTT.